The clone carrying this T cell receptor (beta chain) came up once. What it recognizes is unknown. Some clones are missing from TCRdb's copy, which holds only in-frame ones; the method was immunoSEQ multiplex PCR. The sample lists some 310,000 clones, roughly 79% occurring once. There are 11 residues in the CDR3. Between the trimmed V and J ends, which lost 6 bases and 6 bases, there was a span of 9 bases. CDR1 and CDR2 from the germline V gene are MNHEY and SMNVEV (reference sequence). This sample was taken from a study of cytotoxic CD8 clonotypes in ibrutinib-treated CLL. Study-wide results and caveats: Clonality rose at ibrutinib response, held steady in sustained remission, and fell toward baseline at progression.

The source material was PBMCs, sampled before ibrutinib treatment. The rearrangement links TRBV27 to TRBJ2-7, with D possibly called TRBD1 or TRBD2 (5 bases each). This receptor was identified in a human donor with chronic lymphocytic leukemia. CDR3 DNA: TGTGCCAGCAGCCATGGGGGCGAGCAGTACTTC. Translation: CASSHGGEQYF.